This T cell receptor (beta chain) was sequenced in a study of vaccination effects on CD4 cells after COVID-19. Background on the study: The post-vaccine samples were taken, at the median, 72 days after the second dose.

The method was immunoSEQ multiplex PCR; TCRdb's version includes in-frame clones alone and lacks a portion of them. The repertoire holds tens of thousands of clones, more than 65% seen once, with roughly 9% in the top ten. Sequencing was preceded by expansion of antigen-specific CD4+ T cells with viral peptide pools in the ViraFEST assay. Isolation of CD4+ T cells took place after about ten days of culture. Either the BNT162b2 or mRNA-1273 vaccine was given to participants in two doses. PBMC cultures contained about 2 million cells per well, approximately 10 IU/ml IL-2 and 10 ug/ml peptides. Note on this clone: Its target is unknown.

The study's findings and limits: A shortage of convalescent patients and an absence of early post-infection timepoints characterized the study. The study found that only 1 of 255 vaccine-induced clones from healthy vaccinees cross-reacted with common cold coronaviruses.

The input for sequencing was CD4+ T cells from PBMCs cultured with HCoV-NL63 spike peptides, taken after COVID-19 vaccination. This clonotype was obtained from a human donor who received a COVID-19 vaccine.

The CDR3 sequence: CATSRVRRGRDQPQHF. The CDR3 DNA reads TGTGCCACCAGCAGAGTCCGCAGGGGCAGAGATCAGCCCCAGCATTTT. The chain recombines TRBV15 with TRBJ1-5; a possible D gene is TRBD1 (6 bases). CDR3 length: 16 residues. Germline CDR1 is LNHNV and CDR2 is YYDKDF (reference sequence). V lost 1 base to trimming and J lost 5 bases, with 15 bases between them.